These 19 T cell receptor beta chains came from one sample sequenced in a study of blood T cell repertoires in COVID-19. The data were produced by immunoSEQ multiplex PCR, yet TCRdb's version contains in-frame clones alone and is incomplete. Of approximately 61,000 clones in the sample, 65% to 80% were seen once. Sequenced: peripheral blood. The receptors shown here come from a woman aged 70-85 years with acute or convalescent COVID-19.

The V and J genes are TRBV5-6 and TRBJ1-1; D unresolved. Germline CDR1 SGHDT, CDR2 YYEEEE. Trimming stripped 5 bases from V and 2 bases from J, with 13 bases between. This CDR3 comprises 14 residues. CDR3: CASRYGTANTEAFF. For the CDR3, the DNA is TGTGCCAGCAGATACGGAACAGCTAACACTGAAGCTTTCTTT.

In nucleotides, the CDR3 is TGTGCCAGCAGCCCTCGGACTAGCGGGGGCTACGAGCAGTACTTC. Its protein is CASSPRTSGGYEQYF. The gene calls are TRBV5-4 and TRBJ2-7; 13 bases are shared with TRBD2. The CDR3 is 15 amino acids. After removal of 4 bases from V and 3 bases from J, the junction contained 4 bases not matched to a gene. CDR1 is SGHNT and CDR2 is YYREEE in the germline V gene (reference sequence). The full variable domain, rest sourced from reference TRBV5-4 and TRBJ2-7, is ETGVTQSPTHLIKTRGQQVTLRCSSQSGHNTVSWYQQALGQGPQFIFQYYREEENGRGNFPPRFSGLQFPNYSSELNVNALELDDSALYLCASSPRTSGGYEQYFGPGTRLTVT.

The V call is TRBV5-5, the J call TRBJ2-2; TRBD2 aligns across 9 bases. This CDR3 is 18 amino acids long. CDR1 is SGHKS and CDR2 is YYEKEE in the germline V gene (reference sequence). V dropped 2 bases and J dropped 5; count of bases not matched to a gene: 13. CDR3 loop: CASSFGLAGPPGTGELFF. CDR3 bases: TGTGCCAGCAGCTTCGGGCTAGCGGGACCTCCGGGGACCGGGGAGCTGTTTTTT.

The sample holds one count of this clone. The CDR3 sequence is CASSLSGRDRDAPNYGYTF. CDR3 DNA sequence: TGTGCCAGCAGTTTGAGCGGCCGGGACAGGGATGCCCCTAACTATGGCTACACCTTC. The rearrangement uses TRBV28 and TRBJ1-2; 9 bases fit TRBD1. The junction had 14 bases not matched to a gene; V was cut back by 3 bases and J by 0 bases. Germline assignment: CDR1 MDHEN and CDR2 SYDVKM. The CDR3 is 19 residues long.

This chain connects TRBV7-3 to TRBJ2-1; TRBD1 matches at 7 bases. After removal of 5 bases from V and 3 bases from J, the junction contained 10 bases not matched to a gene. CDR1 and CDR2 from the germline V gene are SGHTA and FQGTGA. CDR3 size: 16 residues. CDR3 bases: TGTGCCAGCAGCCCCCAGGGACAGACAATCTACAATGAGCAGTTCTTC. It yields the protein CASSPQGQTIYNEQFF.

The chain couples TRBV9 to TRBJ1-2; TRBD1 might be the D (5 bases). V lost 0 bases, J lost 2 bases, and 14 bases lay in between. The CDR3 is 16 residues long. Germline CDR1 SGDLS, CDR2 YYNGEE. The CDR3 coding sequence is TGTGCCAGCAGCGTAGGCCCTTCGGGGGGGAACTATGGCTACACCTTC. It codes for CASSVGPSGGNYGYTF.

The rearrangement links TRBV11-2 to TRBJ1-6, with D possibly being TRBD1 (6 bases). CDR3 size: 15 residues. The V end lost 1 base, the J end lost 7 bases, and 11 bases lay between the germline ends. Germline V lookup: CDR1 SGHAT, CDR2 FQNNGV. As DNA, the CDR3 is TGTGCCAGCAGCTTAGTAACAGGGAACAATTCACCCCTCCACTTT. As protein: CASSLVTGNNSPLHF. The full variable domain, its missing parts supplied by reference TRBV11-2 and TRBJ1-6, is EAGVAQSPRYKIIEKRQSVAFWCNPISGHATLYWYQQILGQGPKLLIQFQNNGVVDDSQLPKDRFSAERLKGVDSTLKIQPAKLEDSAVYLCASSLVTGNNSPLHFGNGTRLTVT.

J is TRBJ1-3 and V is TRBV6-4; TRBD1 agrees at 8 bases. V shed 7 bases, J shed 4 bases, and the junction held 3 bases outside the gene matches. Germline V gene data show CDR1 as MRHNA and CDR2 as SNTAGT. The CDR3 spans 13 residues. CDR3 sequence reads: CASKGQEGNTIYF. The CDR3, as DNA: TGTGCCAGCAAGGGACAGGAGGGAAACACCATATATTTT.

J is TRBJ2-6 and V is TRBV7-8; no clear D. The V gene lost 5 bases and the J gene lost 4 bases, with 9 bases spanning the gap. The CDR3 is 14 amino acids. In germline, CDR1 is SGHVS, CDR2 FQNEAQ. CDR3 sequence: CASSPLTGANVLTF. CDR3 in DNA: TGTGCCAGCAGCCCTCTTACAGGGGCCAACGTCCTGACTTTC.

The V and J genes are TRBV7-2 and TRBJ2-7; 8 bases agree with TRBD2. Germline values: CDR1 SGHTA, CDR2 FQGNSA. This CDR3 has 13 residues. V gave up 7 bases and J gave up 8 bases; unmatched junction bases: 10. CDR3: CASTPAGVVKQYF. The CDR3 coding sequence is TGTGCCAGCACACCAGCGGGGGTAGTCAAGCAGTACTTC.

The CDR3 loop reads CASSIRDSYGYTF. In DNA, the CDR3 is TGTGCCAGCAGTATCCGGGACAGCTATGGCTACACCTTC. The chain carries TRBV11-3 and TRBJ1-2; 7 bases map to TRBD1. The CDR3 is made up of 13 amino acids. The trim removed 6 bases at V and 4 bases at J, leaving 5 bases unmatched. Germline loops: CDR1 SGHNT, CDR2 YENEEA.

The rearrangement uses TRBV29-1 and TRBJ2-1, with 13 bases aligning to TRBD2. Germline CDR1 is SQVTM and CDR2 is ANQGSEA. V lost 6 bases to trimming and J lost 3 bases; unmatched junction nucleotides: 2. The CDR3 runs to 14 residues. DNA of the CDR3: TGCAGCGTGCGACTAGCGGGGGGCTACAATGAGCAGTTCTTC. This sequence encodes CSVRLAGGYNEQFF.

This sequence joins TRBV7-2 and TRBJ1-1; 10 bases agree with TRBD1. V shed 0 bases, J shed 11 bases, and the junction held 12 bases outside the gene matches. The CDR3 runs 16 residues. Germline CDR1 SGHTA, CDR2 FQGNSA. The CDR3: CASSLASLGQGLSAFF. The CDR3 DNA sequence: TGTGCCAGCAGCTTAGCAAGTCTGGGACAGGGGTTATCGGCTTTCTTT.

This sequence joins TRBV7-2 and TRBJ1-4; perhaps TRBD1 as D (6 bases). This CDR3 has 16 residues. The germline V and J ends were trimmed by 6 bases and 8 bases, with 22 bases remaining between them. The germline CDR1 and CDR2 sequences are SGHTA and FQGNSA. The CDR3: CASSPQVGHRNEKLFF. The DNA of the CDR3 is TGTGCCAGCAGTCCACAGGTGGGACACCGCAACGAAAAACTGTTTTTT.

The genes are TRBV24-1 and TRBJ2-3; the match to TRBD2 covers 8 bases. After removal of 9 bases from V and 1 base from J, the junction contained 2 bases not matched to a gene. Germline V gives CDR1 KGHDR, CDR2 SFDVKD. This CDR3 region has 13 residues. CDR3 in amino acids: CATAGGGTDTQYF. The CDR3 nucleotides read TGTGCCACCGCGGGGGGTGGCACAGATACGCAGTATTTT.

V gene TRBV4-2 combines with J gene TRBJ1-2; TRBD1 agrees at 9 bases. After removal of 1 base from V and 3 bases from J, the junction contained 6 bases not matched to a gene. CDR3 length: 16 amino acids. Germline-derived CDR1 and CDR2 are LGHNA and YNFKEQ. This chain's CDR3 is CASSQANRGRDYGYTF. In DNA form, the CDR3 reads TGTGCCAGCAGCCAAGCGAACAGGGGGCGCGACTATGGCTACACCTTC.

This chain connects TRBV6-5 to TRBJ1-6; D is possibly TRBD1 (6 bases). Germline loops: CDR1 MNHEY, CDR2 SVGAGI. This CDR3 has 13 amino acids. Trimming stripped 3 bases from V and 10 bases from J, with 10 bases between. The CDR3 nucleotides are TGTGCCAGCAGTTATACAGGGTTATCACCCCTCCACTTT. It translates to CASSYTGLSPLHF.

The chain links TRBV29-1 to TRBJ2-1; 8 bases fit TRBD2. CDR3 length equals 14 residues. CDR1 is SQVTM and CDR2 is ANQGSEA in the germline V gene. Germline trimming cut 6 bases from V and 7 bases from J; bases unmatched to any gene: 11. The CDR3 region is CSVRGGRAGNEQFF. DNA for the CDR3: TGCAGCGTCCGGGGGGGCAGGGCAGGGAATGAGCAGTTCTTC.

The rearrangement links TRBV19 to TRBJ1-2; TRBD1 is a possible D gene (6 bases). The CDR3 consists of 13 residues. The germline V gene encodes CDR1 LNHDA and CDR2 SQIVND (reference sequence). The V and J ends lost 8 bases and 6 bases respectively, with 16 bases between them. This CDR3 is CASRLGGGHGYTF. In DNA, the CDR3 is TGTGCCAGTCGCCTGGGCGGGGGGCATGGCTACACCTTC.